This entry features one TCR beta chain sequence. There is no known antigen for this receptor. Within one base of it there is no much larger clone, and no base qualities were kept. The roughly 37 donors, aged roughly 6 to 100 years, were systemically healthy Caucasian individuals from Russia. Each donor gave ten milliliters of peripheral blood, collected into EDTA-treated Vacutainer tubes. PBMCs were isolated by Ficoll-Paque density-gradient centrifugation, with at least 6 million obtained per sample. Total RNA, at least 5 micrograms per sample, was extracted from PBMCs with Trizol reagent. Naive CD45RAhigh/CD27high T cell percentages were measured by flow cytometry on a PBMC aliquot from every donor. The library came from 5' RACE. The reads were generated on an Illumina HiSeq 2500. The second PCR ran for roughly 7 to 12 cycles and used a J-beta primer mix along with a sample-barcoded 5' primer. A template-switch 5' adaptor carrying 12 random nucleotides introduced a unique molecular identifier onto each TCR beta cDNA molecule. At least 2.5 million CDR3-containing paired-end reads were obtained from each sample. First-strand cDNA synthesis was performed from all RNA using the Mint cDNA synthesis kit, with priming by a TRBC-specific oligonucleotide. Following uracil-DNA glycosylase treatment, a first 18-cycle PCR with universal primers M1SS and BC2_uni_R was performed on all cDNA. Under the source paper's analysis protocol: Each sample was normalized by randomly selecting 1 million high-quality reads, each carrying a distinct molecular identifier. Instead of being binned into consensus sequences, reads with shared molecular identifiers were discarded. CDR3 identification, clonotype clustering and error correction used MiTCR with a Q25 quality threshold and the strictest error-elimination algorithm. A nonparametric unseen species model with Euler transformation was used to estimate lower-bound total TCR beta diversity. TCRdb handled the public reads itself, with Q25 trimming in fastp and clone calling in MiXCR, and kept productive beta chains. Under each unique CDR3 protein, matching rows form one entry showing the most common genes and DNA. TCRdb's processing, not the authors' own work, is the source of the V and J calls. This sample has hundreds of thousands of distinct CDR3 sequences in its table, and about 59% of those were observed once. The ten top clones hold 25% to 35% of the sample.

The sample is drawn from a study of blood T cells in healthy people across ages (dated by TCRdb to between 2014 and 2016). Notes on the research overall: In model experiments, template switching captured about one uniquely barcoded TCR beta cDNA molecule for every two T cells. Using deep sequencing normalized with unique cDNA molecular identifiers, the study measured how TCR beta repertoire diversity changes with age. Four age groups were formed from the donors: young (average roughly 15 years), middle-aged (around 37), aged (over 55) and long-lived (roughly 81). To avoid experimental bias, donors of different ages were randomly spread across the sequencing lanes. Using the same blood draw, the study looked at two additional independent replicas of 1 million unique cDNA reads for two donors, one aged 18 to 30 and the other aged 80 or older. Summary of the overall study and its limitations: Observed TCR beta diversity correlated strongly with the percentage of naive T cells measured by flow cytometry. Estimates of total diversity from one million sequenced T cells were regarded as lower bounds and underestimates. Because profiling used bulk unsorted PBMCs, naive and antigen-experienced compartments could not be compared conclusively. Donor CMV infection status was unknown, potentially confounding age-related changes in expanded clonotypes. Compared with the aged group, the long-lived group had more naive CD4+ T cells, fewer expanded clones and increased TCR diversity, suggesting age selection. Observed TCR beta diversity per million T cells fell roughly linearly with age, and a significant reduction was already apparent by age around 40.

The sample taken for sequencing was blood. The clonotype comes from a man aged 30-40 years in good health.

The CDR3 sequence is CASSYRQATTDTQYF. The DNA is TGTGCCAGCAGTTACAGGCAAGCGACCACAGATACGCAGTATTTT. In this chain, TRBV6-2 or TRBV6-3 is recombined with TRBJ2-3; the D segment cannot be called with confidence. The CDR3, from cysteine to phenylalanine, totals 15 residues. Only the CDR3 part of the read is kept: 45 bases, read in frame from the first base. The germline V gene yields MNHEY for CDR1 and SVGEGT for CDR2. The junction shows trimming of 2 bases on V and 2 bases on J, plus 11 bases between the germline ends.